This T cell receptor (beta chain) was sequenced during a study of T cells after yellow fever vaccination. Per germline, CDR1 KGHSH and CDR2 LQKENI. Trimming stripped 3 bases from V and 7 bases from J, with 7 bases between. This CDR3 comprises 13 residues. Ten or more counts support this clonotype. Each CDR3 protein is one row after TCRdb ran MiXCR on the 5' RACE reads. The sample has 20,000 to 25,000 distinct CDR3 sequences, roughly 3.3% seen once. The specimen was PBMCs, either bulk or a sorted T-cell subset (CD4+, CD8+, memory, or dextramer-sorted; not recorded which), collected around 45 days after the first yellow fever vaccination. The sequence was obtained from a man in his late teens or twenties who received the YFV17D yellow fever vaccine. The chain uses TRBV18 and TRBJ1-6, with D unresolved. The CDR3 DNA follows: TGTGCCAGCTCACCCGATCCGAATTCACCCCTCCACTTT. Protein: CASSPDPNSPLHF.